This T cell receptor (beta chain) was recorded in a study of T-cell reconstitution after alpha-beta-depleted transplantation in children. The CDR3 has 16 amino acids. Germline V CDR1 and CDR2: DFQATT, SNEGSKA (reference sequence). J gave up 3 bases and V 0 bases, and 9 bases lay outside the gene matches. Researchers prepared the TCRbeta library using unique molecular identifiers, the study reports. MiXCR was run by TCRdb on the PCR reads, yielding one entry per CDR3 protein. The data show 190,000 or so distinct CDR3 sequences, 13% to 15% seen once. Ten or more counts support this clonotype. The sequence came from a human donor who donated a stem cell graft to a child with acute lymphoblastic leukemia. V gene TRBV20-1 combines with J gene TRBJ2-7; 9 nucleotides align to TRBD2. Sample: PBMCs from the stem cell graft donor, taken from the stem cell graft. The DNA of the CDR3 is TGCAGTGCTAGAGATCCCCGGACTAGCGAAATCTACGAGCAGTACTTC. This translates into CSARDPRTSEIYEQYF.